The clone carrying this T cell receptor beta chain occurred a few times. Its antigen remains unidentified. This record belongs to a study of cytomegalovirus exposure and HLA in healthy donors. Whole-study results and caveats: In a later analysis, TCR beta V- and J-gene trimming was associated with a missense DCLRE1C variant.

This PCR relied on a set of 60 Vbeta primers and 13 Jbeta primers. TCRdb's copy holds only in-frame clones and misses some; the assay was immunoSEQ multiplex PCR. The table shows tens of thousands of clones, with 78% occurring only once. The V gene lost 0 bases and the J gene lost 4 bases, with 15 bases spanning the gap. CDR1 is MGHRA, CDR2 YSYEKL, per germline. This CDR3 has 16 amino acids. Sequenced material: PBMCs. The chain joins TRBV4-1 to TRBJ1-2; D is perhaps TRBD1 (5 bases). The receptor's source is a male donor in good health and CMV-seropositive. In nucleotides, the CDR3 is TGCGCCAGCAGCCAAGATCAGGGCCGGTACGGCTATGGCTACACCTTC. Translating it yields CASSQDQGRYGYGYTF.